The rows below give T cell receptor beta chains drawn from one sample of a study of shared clonotypes between healthy human individuals. Produced via immunoSEQ multiplex PCR; TCRdb's table is partial and in-frame only. This sample has hundreds of thousands of clones, with around 78% found just once. Sequencing was performed on memory CD4+ T cells sorted from blood. Every receptor here comes from a woman aged 30 to 39 in good health. Both conserved end residues are part of each CDR3. Each record gives: J gene, clone size, D gene, V gene, CDR3 protein, CDR3 DNA. D genes are given only for firm matches. The size entry is marked missing in some rows and otherwise reads once, few, many or a size class.

j_gene: TRBJ1-3; abundance: once; d_gene: -; v_gene: TRBV6-1; CDR3aa: CASSEPQNTIYF; CDR3nt: TGTGCCAGCAGCGAACCCCAAAACACCATATATTTT
j_gene: TRBJ2-2; abundance: -; d_gene: -; v_gene: TRBV5-1; CDR3aa: CASSLGSFGELFF; CDR3nt: TGCGCCAGCAGCTTGGGTTCCTTCGGGGAGCTGTTTTTT
j_gene: TRBJ1-2; abundance: -; d_gene: -; v_gene: TRBV5-6; CDR3aa: CASSRRSTVYGYTF; CDR3nt: TGTGCCAGCAGCAGACGTTCGACAGTCTATGGCTACACCTTC
j_gene: TRBJ2-1; abundance: -; d_gene: TRBD2; v_gene: TRBV6-1; CDR3aa: CASSESVAGLRNEQFF; CDR3nt: TGTGCCAGCAGTGAATCGGTAGCGGGATTACGAAATGAGCAGTTCTTC
j_gene: TRBJ2-2; abundance: -; d_gene: -; v_gene: TRBV18; CDR3aa: CASSRGTGDTNTGELFF; CDR3nt: TGTGCCAGCTCACGTGGGACTGGGGACACGAACACCGGGGAGCTGTTTTTT
j_gene: TRBJ2-2; abundance: -; d_gene: TRBD2; v_gene: TRBV11-2; CDR3aa: CASSLGRTRAKNTGELFF; CDR3nt: TGTGCCAGCAGCTTAGGGAGGACTAGAGCAAAGAACACCGGGGAGCTGTTTTTT
j_gene: TRBJ2-4; abundance: -; d_gene: -; v_gene: TRBV15; CDR3aa: CATSRGPGGPLNIQYF; CDR3nt: TGTGCCACCAGCAGGGGCCCAGGCGGGCCCTTAAACATTCAGTACTTC
j_gene: TRBJ2-7; abundance: -; d_gene: -; v_gene: TRBV7-2; CDR3aa: CASGPYEQYF; CDR3nt: TGTGCCAGCGGGCCCTACGAGCAGTACTTC
j_gene: TRBJ2-2; abundance: -; d_gene: TRBD2; v_gene: TRBV29-1; CDR3aa: CSVVRTSGMPGELFF; CDR3nt: TGCAGCGTTGTCAGGACTAGCGGGATGCCCGGGGAGCTGTTTTTT
j_gene: TRBJ1-1; abundance: few; d_gene: TRBD1; v_gene: TRBV4-1; CDR3aa: CASSLTGGTEAFF; CDR3nt: TGCGCCAGCAGCCTGACAGGGGGGACTGAAGCTTTCTTT
j_gene: TRBJ2-3; abundance: -; d_gene: TRBD2; v_gene: TRBV6-6; CDR3aa: CASRASGRSDTQYF; CDR3nt: TGTGCCAGTCGGGCTAGCGGGAGGTCAGATACGCAGTATTTT
j_gene: TRBJ2-7; abundance: -; d_gene: -; v_gene: TRBV2; CDR3aa: CASKHGTAYEQYF; CDR3nt: TGTGCCAGCAAGCACGGGACGGCCTACGAGCAGTACTTC
j_gene: TRBJ1-2; abundance: -; d_gene: -; v_gene: TRBV28; CDR3aa: CASSLFVDYGYTF; CDR3nt: TGTGCCAGCAGTTTATTCGTGGACTATGGCTACACCTTC
j_gene: TRBJ2-3; abundance: -; d_gene: -; v_gene: TRBV6-1; CDR3aa: CASSGISGTDTQYF; CDR3nt: TGTGCCAGCAGTGGTATTAGCGGCACAGATACGCAGTATTTT
j_gene: TRBJ2-1; abundance: once; d_gene: -; v_gene: TRBV2; CDR3aa: CASGRNYNEQFF; CDR3nt: TGTGCCAGCGGCAGAAATTACAATGAGCAGTTCTTC
j_gene: TRBJ2-2; abundance: many; d_gene: -; v_gene: TRBV7-3; CDR3aa: CASSPKTVTGELFF; CDR3nt: TGTGCCAGCAGCCCCAAGACGGTCACCGGGGAGCTGTTTTTT
j_gene: TRBJ2-1; abundance: -; d_gene: TRBD2; v_gene: TRBV7-8; CDR3aa: CASSLVPGRASYNEQFF; CDR3nt: TGTGCCAGCAGCTTAGTGCCCGGGAGGGCCTCCTACAATGAGCAGTTCTTC
j_gene: TRBJ1-4; abundance: -; d_gene: -; v_gene: TRBV19; CDR3aa: CASSGHGPLNEKLFF; CDR3nt: TGTGCCAGTAGTGGGCACGGACCCCTTAATGAAAAACTGTTTTTT
j_gene: TRBJ2-1; abundance: -; d_gene: TRBD1; v_gene: TRBV4-1; CDR3aa: CASSYPGQYNEQFF; CDR3nt: TGCGCCAGCAGCTATCCGGGACAGTACAATGAGCAGTTCTTC
j_gene: TRBJ2-3; abundance: -; d_gene: -; v_gene: TRBV11-2; CDR3aa: CASSYPGVDTQYF; CDR3nt: TGTGCCAGCAGCTACCCAGGGGTAGATACGCAGTATTTT
j_gene: TRBJ2-2; abundance: once; d_gene: -; v_gene: TRBV4-1; CDR3aa: CASSLGLARTNTGELFF; CDR3nt: TGCGCCAGCAGCCTAGGTCTAGCGCGCACGAACACCGGGGAGCTGTTTTTT
j_gene: TRBJ1-3; abundance: -; d_gene: TRBD1; v_gene: TRBV6-1; CDR3aa: CASIAPGGSGNTIYF; CDR3nt: TGTGCCAGCATTGCCCCAGGGGGCAGTGGAAACACCATATATTTT